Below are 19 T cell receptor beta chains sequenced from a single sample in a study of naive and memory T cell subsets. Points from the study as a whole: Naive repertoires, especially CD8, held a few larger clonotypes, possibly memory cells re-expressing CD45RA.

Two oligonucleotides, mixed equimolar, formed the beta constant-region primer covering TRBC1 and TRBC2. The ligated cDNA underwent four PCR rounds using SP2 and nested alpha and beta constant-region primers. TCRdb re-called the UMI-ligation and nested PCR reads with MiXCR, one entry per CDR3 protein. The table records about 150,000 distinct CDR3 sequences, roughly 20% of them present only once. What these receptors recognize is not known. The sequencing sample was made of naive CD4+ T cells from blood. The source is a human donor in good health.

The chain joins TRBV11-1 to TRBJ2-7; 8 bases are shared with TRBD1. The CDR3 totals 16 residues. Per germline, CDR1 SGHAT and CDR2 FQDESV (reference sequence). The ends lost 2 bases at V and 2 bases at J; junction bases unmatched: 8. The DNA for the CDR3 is TGTGCCAGCAGCTTACCCGGACAGGGAATCACCTACGAGCAGTACTTC. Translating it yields CASSLPGQGITYEQYF.

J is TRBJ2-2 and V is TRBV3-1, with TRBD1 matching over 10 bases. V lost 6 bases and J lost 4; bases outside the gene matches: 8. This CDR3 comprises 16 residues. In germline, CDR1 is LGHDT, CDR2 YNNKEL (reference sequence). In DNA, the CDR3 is TGTGCCAGCAGTTCCGGGACAGGGGCCTCCACCGGGGAGCTGTTTTTT. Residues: CASSSGTGASTGELFF.

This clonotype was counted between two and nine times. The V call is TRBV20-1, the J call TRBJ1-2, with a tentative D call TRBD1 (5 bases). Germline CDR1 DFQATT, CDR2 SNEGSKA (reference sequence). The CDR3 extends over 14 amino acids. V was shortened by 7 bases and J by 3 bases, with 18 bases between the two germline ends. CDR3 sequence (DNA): TGCAGTGTCCGGGACCTCCTAAGGGACTATGGCTACACCTTC. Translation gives CSVRDLLRDYGYTF.

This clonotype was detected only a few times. The CDR3 DNA sequence: TGTGCCAGCAGCCAACCGGGACTAGCGGTCGATGAGCAGTTCTTC. Protein: CASSQPGLAVDEQFF. The rearrangement uses TRBV3-1 and TRBJ2-1, with 11 bases fitting TRBD2. CDR3 size: 15 residues. The ends lost 2 bases at V and 8 bases at J; junction bases unmatched: 5. The germline V gene has CDR1 LGHDT and CDR2 YNNKEL (reference sequence).

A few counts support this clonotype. The CDR3 coding sequence is TGTGCCAGCAGCTTAAAGGGTTATGGCTACACCTTC. Protein sequence: CASSLKGYGYTF. V and J are TRBV7-8 and TRBJ1-2; D unresolved. Germline assignment: CDR1 SGHVS and CDR2 FQNEAQ. This CDR3 comprises 12 residues. Trimming cost V 2 bases and J 5 bases, with 6 bases left between them.

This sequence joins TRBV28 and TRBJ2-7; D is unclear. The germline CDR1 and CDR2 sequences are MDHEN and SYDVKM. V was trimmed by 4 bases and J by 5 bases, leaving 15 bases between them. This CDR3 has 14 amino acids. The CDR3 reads CASSYGPALNEQYF. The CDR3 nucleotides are TGTGCCAGCAGTTACGGACCGGCTCTGAACGAGCAGTACTTC.

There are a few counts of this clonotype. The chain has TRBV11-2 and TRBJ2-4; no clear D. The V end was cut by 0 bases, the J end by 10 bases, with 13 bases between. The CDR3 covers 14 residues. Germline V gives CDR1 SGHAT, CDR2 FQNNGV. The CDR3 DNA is TGTGCCAGCAGCTTAGATGACTTCCATTCGATTCAGTACTTC. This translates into CASSLDDFHSIQYF.

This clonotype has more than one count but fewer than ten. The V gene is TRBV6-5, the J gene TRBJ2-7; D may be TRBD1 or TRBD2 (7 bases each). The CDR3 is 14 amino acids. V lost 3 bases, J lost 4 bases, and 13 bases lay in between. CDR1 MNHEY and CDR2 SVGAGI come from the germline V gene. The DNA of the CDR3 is TGTGCCAGCAGTTATGGTCAGGGGGGGTACGAGCAGTACTTC. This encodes CASSYGQGGYEQYF.

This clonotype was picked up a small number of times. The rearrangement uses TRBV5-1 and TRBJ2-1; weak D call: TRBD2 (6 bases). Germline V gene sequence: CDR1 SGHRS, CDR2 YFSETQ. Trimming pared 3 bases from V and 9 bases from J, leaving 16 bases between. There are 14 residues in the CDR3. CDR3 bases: TGCGCCAGCAGCTCCCGCGGGACGGTGGGTGAGCAGTTCTTC. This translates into CASSSRGTVGEQFF.

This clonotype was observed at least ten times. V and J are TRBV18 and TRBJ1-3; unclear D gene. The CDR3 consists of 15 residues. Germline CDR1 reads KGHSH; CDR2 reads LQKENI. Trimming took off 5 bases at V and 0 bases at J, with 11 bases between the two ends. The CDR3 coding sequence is TGTGCCAGCTCATCTTTCTCTGACTCTGGAAACACCATATATTTT. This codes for CASSSFSDSGNTIYF.

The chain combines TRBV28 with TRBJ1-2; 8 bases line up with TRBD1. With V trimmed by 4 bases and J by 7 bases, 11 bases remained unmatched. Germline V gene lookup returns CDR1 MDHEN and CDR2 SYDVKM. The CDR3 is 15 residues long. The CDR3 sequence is CASSSGGFGLGGYTF. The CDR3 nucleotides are TGTGCCAGCAGTTCAGGGGGCTTTGGGTTGGGTGGCTACACCTTC.

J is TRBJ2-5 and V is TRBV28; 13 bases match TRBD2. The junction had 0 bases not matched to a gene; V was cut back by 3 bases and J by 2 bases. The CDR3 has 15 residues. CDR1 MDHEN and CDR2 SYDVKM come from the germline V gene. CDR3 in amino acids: CASSLTSGGQETQYF. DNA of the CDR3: TGTGCCAGCAGTTTGACTAGCGGGGGGCAAGAGACCCAGTACTTC.

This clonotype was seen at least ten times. For the CDR3, the DNA is TGTGCCAGCAGGCAACTAGGGGTCGGGCAGACCCAGTACTTC. Its translation: CASRQLGVGQTQYF. This chain joins TRBV2 and TRBJ2-5; D assignment may be TRBD1 or TRBD2 (5 bases each). Germline CDR1 is SNHLY and CDR2 is FYNNEI. The CDR3 has 14 residues. Trimming left V 6 bases short and J 6 bases short, with 17 bases between.

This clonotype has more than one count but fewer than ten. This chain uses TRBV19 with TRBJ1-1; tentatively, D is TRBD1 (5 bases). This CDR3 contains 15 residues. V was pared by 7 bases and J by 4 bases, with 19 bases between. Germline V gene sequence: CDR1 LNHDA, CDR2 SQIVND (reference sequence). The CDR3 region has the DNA TGTGCCAGTACCATTAGGGCAGGGTCGAGCACTGAAGCTTTCTTT. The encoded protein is CASTIRAGSSTEAFF.

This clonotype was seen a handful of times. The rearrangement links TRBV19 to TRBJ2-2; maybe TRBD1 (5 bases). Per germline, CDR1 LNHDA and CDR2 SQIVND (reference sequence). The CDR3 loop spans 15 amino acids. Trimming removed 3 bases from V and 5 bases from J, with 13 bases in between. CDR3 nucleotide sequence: TGTGCCAGTAGTATCTCAGGGATTCTGACCGGGGAGCTGTTTTTT. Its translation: CASSISGILTGELFF.

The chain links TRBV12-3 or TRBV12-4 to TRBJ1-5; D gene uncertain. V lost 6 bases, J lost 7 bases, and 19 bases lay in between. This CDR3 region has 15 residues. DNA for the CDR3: TGTGCCAGCAGGGCAAACAGTGGGAATACGCAGCCCCAGCATTTT. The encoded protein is CASRANSGNTQPQHF.

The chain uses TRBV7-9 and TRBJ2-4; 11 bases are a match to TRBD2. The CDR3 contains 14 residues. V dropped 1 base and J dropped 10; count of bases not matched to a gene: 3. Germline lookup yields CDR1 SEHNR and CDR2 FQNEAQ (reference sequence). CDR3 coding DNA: TGTGCCAGCAGCTTAGTCCTAGCGGGAGGAATTCAGTACTTC. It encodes CASSLVLAGGIQYF.

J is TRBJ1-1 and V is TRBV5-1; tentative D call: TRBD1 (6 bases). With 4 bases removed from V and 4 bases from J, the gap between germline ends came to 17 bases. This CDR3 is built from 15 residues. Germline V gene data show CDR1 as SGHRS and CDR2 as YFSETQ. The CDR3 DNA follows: TGCGCCAGCAGCAAAATGGTGGGGGGGGCCACTGAAGCTTTCTTT. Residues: CASSKMVGGATEAFF. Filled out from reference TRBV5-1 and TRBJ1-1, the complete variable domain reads KAGVTQTPRYLIKTRGQQVTLSCSPISGHRSVSWYQQTPGQGLQFLFEYFSETQRNKGNFPGRFSGRQFSNSRSEMNVSTLELGDSALYLCASSKMVGGATEAFFGQGTRLTVV.

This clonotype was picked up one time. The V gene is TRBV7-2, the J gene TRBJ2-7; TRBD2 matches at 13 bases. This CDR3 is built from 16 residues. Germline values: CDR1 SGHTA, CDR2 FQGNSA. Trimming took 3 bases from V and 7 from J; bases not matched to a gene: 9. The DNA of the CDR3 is TGTGCCAGCAGCTTCCCTCGACTAGCGGGAGGCTTTGAGCAGTACTTC. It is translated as CASSFPRLAGGFEQYF. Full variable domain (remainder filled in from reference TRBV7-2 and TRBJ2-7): GAGVSQSPSNKVTEKGKDVELRCDPISGHTALYWYRQSLGQGLEFLIYFQGNSAPDKSGLPSDRFSAERTGGSVSTLTIQRTQQEDSAVYLCASSFPRLAGGFEQYFGPGTRLTVT.